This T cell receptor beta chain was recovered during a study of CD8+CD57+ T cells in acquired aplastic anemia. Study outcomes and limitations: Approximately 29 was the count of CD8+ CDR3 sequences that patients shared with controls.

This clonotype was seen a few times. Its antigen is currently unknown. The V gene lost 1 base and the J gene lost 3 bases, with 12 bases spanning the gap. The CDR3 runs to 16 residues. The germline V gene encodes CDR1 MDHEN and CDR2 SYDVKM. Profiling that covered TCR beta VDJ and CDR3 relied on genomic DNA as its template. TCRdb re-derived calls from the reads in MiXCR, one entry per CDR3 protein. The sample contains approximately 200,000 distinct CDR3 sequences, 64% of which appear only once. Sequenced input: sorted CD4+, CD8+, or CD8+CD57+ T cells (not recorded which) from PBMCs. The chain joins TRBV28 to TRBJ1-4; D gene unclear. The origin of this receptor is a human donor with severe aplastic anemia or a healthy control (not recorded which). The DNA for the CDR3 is TGTGCCAGCAGTTTATCCCCCCCGGTTTCTAATGAAAAACTGTTTTTT. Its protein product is CASSLSPPVSNEKLFF.